This is a list of T cell receptor beta chains from one sample in a study of T-cell reconstitution after alpha-beta-depleted transplantation in children. TCRdb reprocessed the PCR reads with MiXCR, giving one entry per CDR3 protein. The sample contains 350,000 to 400,000 distinct CDR3 sequences, about a fifth of which appear only once. The sample here was PBMCs from the stem cell graft donor, taken from the stem cell graft. The source of these receptors is a human donor who donated a stem cell graft to a child with acute myeloid leukemia. CDR3s include the opening cysteine and the closing phenylalanine or tryptophan.

CDR3 | J | V
CASSPLIASYEQYF | TRBJ2-7 | TRBV5-1
CASSERAGGLSDTQYF | TRBJ2-3 | TRBV2
CASSPSVYGSYNEQFF | TRBJ2-1 | TRBV5-6
CSAWAQETQYF | TRBJ2-5 | TRBV29-1
CSAPNGQGDYEQYF | TRBJ2-7 | TRBV20-1
CASSYSGDSVFYEQYF | TRBJ2-7 | TRBV6-5
CACSQGGLAVPSNNEQFF | TRBJ2-1 | TRBV3-1
CASSLWGGGGDEQFF | TRBJ2-1 | TRBV12-3/TRBV12-4
CASSRQNSNQPQHF | TRBJ1-5 | TRBV12-3/TRBV12-4
CASSRPYGSSYNEQFF | TRBJ2-1 | TRBV27
CASSLSVRYEQYF | TRBJ2-7 | TRBV12-3/TRBV12-4
CASSSRDTPYEQYF | TRBJ2-7 | TRBV5-5
CASSQVGRQFF | TRBJ2-1 | TRBV3-1
CATSRGVRSSGANVLTF | TRBJ2-6 | TRBV15
CASTLALETQYF | TRBJ2-5 | TRBV12-3/TRBV12-4
CASSLQGMYGGELFF | TRBJ2-2 | TRBV12-3/TRBV12-4
CAPPRRKIYNEQFF | TRBJ2-1 | TRBV10-3
CASSLGFVGELFF | TRBJ2-2 | TRBV12-3/TRBV12-4
CASSQGAGGETQYF | TRBJ2-5 | TRBV4-2
CASSPTAGGNQPQHF | TRBJ1-5 | TRBV12-3/TRBV12-4
CAISWGLAGEAEQYF | TRBJ2-7 | TRBV10-3
CASSGNTDTQYF | TRBJ2-3 | TRBV9
CATSQPGTRTYEQYF | TRBJ2-7 | TRBV15
CSARGYHRDTEAFF | TRBJ1-1 | TRBV20-1
CASSLEAGGSFSYNEQFF | TRBJ2-1 | TRBV12-3/TRBV12-4
CASSIDRGRRDTQYF | TRBJ2-3 | TRBV11-2
CSVRTSGEVNNEQFF | TRBJ2-1 | TRBV29-1